This TCR beta chain was recorded in a study of T-cell reconstitution after alpha-beta-depleted transplantation in children. It was with unique molecular identifiers that the TCRbeta library was prepared. From the PCR reads, TCRdb called clonotypes with MiXCR, one entry per CDR3 protein. The sample lists 330,000 or so distinct CDR3 sequences, about a tenth occurring once. This TCR came from a human donor who donated a stem cell graft to a child with acute lymphoblastic leukemia. Here the sequenced sample was PBMCs from the stem cell graft donor, taken from the stem cell graft.

In nucleotides, the CDR3 is TGTGCCAGCAGTGGTAGCAAATGGGGAACTGAAGCTTTCTTT. Amino acid sequence: CASSGSKWGTEAFF. This chain connects TRBV25-1 to TRBJ1-1; D is ambiguous. The CDR3 extends over 14 amino acids. The germline V and J ends were trimmed by 4 bases and 5 bases, with 14 bases remaining between them. Germline assignment: CDR1 MGHDK and CDR2 SYGVNS.